Presented here are 24 T cell receptor beta chains from one specimen sequenced in a study of OX40 agonist ivuxolimab in advanced cancers. TCRdb's copy holds only in-frame clones and misses some; the assay was immunoSEQ multiplex PCR. The sample comprises tens of thousands of clones, around four fifths of which are singletons, and around 13% rests with the top ten. Sequencing used CD4+ or CD8+ T cells sorted from blood, obtained in a trial of the OX40 agonist ivuxolimab. The receptors here all came from an adult with an advanced solid tumor such as melanoma, head and neck, liver or kidney cancer.

V usage is TRBV11-2 and J usage is TRBJ1-1; tentative D call: TRBD1 (5 bases). In germline, CDR1 is SGHAT, CDR2 FQNNGV. The CDR3 is 12 amino acids. V was cut by 2 bases and J by 8 bases, with 9 bases left in between. CDR3 loop: CASSLLGAEAFF. CDR3 DNA sequence: TGTGCCAGCAGCTTATTAGGGGCCGAAGCTTTCTTT.

This clone was counted once. The chain joins TRBV27 to TRBJ2-7, with D perhaps matching TRBD1 or TRBD2 (5 bases each). The CDR3 consists of 16 residues. Germline V gene sequence: CDR1 MNHEY, CDR2 SMNVEV (reference sequence). Trimming cost V 6 bases and J 4 bases, with 22 bases left between them. CDR3 amino acids: CASRGQTVQEGYEQYF. The DNA of the CDR3 is TGTGCCAGCAGAGGTCAGACAGTCCAAGAGGGATACGAGCAGTACTTC.

This rearrangement joins TRBV27 to TRBJ1-6; possibly TRBD1 for D (6 bases). The CDR3 is made up of 19 amino acids. Between the trimmed V and J ends, which lost 0 bases and 3 bases, there was a span of 18 bases. Per the germline V gene, CDR1 is MNHEY and CDR2 is SMNVEV (reference sequence). CDR3 loop: CASSLSPDRLAFYNSPLHF. The DNA of the CDR3 is TGTGCCAGCAGTTTATCCCCGGACAGATTGGCCTTCTATAATTCACCCCTCCACTTT.

This sequence joins TRBV5-6 and TRBJ1-1, with D perhaps TRBD1 (6 bases). The length of the CDR3 is 18 residues. The ends were cut back, 0 bases at V and 1 base at J, with 19 bases in the middle. The germline V gene encodes CDR1 SGHDT and CDR2 YYEEEE. The CDR3 DNA reads as TGTGCCAGCAGCTTGGAGTACAGGGTCGAAAACGCGAACACTGAAGCTTTCTTT. Protein product: CASSLEYRVENANTEAFF.

The chain carries TRBV13 and TRBJ2-5; D may match TRBD1 or TRBD2 (5 bases each). Trimming stripped 5 bases from V and 12 bases from J, with 16 bases between. Germline V lookup: CDR1 PRHDT, CDR2 FYEKMQ (reference sequence). The CDR3 covers 12 residues. The CDR3: CASSPGTREKYF. The CDR3 DNA reads TGTGCCAGCAGCCCCGGGACCAGGGAGAAGTACTTC.

Here the CDR3 DNA reads TGTGCCAGCAGTTTATTGTCGGCCCCCGGGGAGCTGTTTTTT. It encodes CASSLLSAPGELFF. The chain has TRBV27 and TRBJ2-2, with no clear D. The CDR3 loop spans 14 amino acids. Germline values: CDR1 MNHEY, CDR2 SMNVEV (reference sequence). The V end lost 1 base, the J end lost 6 bases, and 9 bases lay between the germline ends.

For the CDR3, the DNA is TGTGCCAGCAGCATCACCGGGACTAGCGGGGGCCTATTCCGAGATACGCAGTATTTT. Translated, it gives CASSITGTSGGLFRDTQYF. The genes are TRBV5-4 and TRBJ2-3, with TRBD2 matching over 14 bases. The CDR3 sequence is 19 residues long. Germline values: CDR1 SGHNT, CDR2 YYREEE (reference sequence). Trimming took 4 bases from V and 5 from J; bases not matched to a gene: 15.

This clone is a singleton in its sample. The V and J genes are TRBV27 and TRBJ1-1, with TRBD1 matching 7 bases. The trim removed 3 bases at V and 1 base at J, leaving 8 bases unmatched. Germline V lookup: CDR1 MNHEY, CDR2 SMNVEV (reference sequence). The CDR3 spans 16 residues. The CDR3 is CASSFGGGAGNTEAFF. In DNA form, the CDR3 reads TGTGCCAGCAGTTTTGGAGGGGGCGCCGGGAACACTGAAGCTTTCTTT.

CDR3 residues: CASSFLDRDPVGTIYF. The CDR3 nucleotides are TGTGCCAGCAGCTTTCTGGACAGGGACCCCGTGGGCACCATATATTTT. V and J are TRBV7-9 and TRBJ1-3, with TRBD1 identical over 8 bases. Germline CDR1 is SEHNR and CDR2 is FQNEAQ (reference sequence). The CDR3 is made up of 16 amino acids. The J segment lost 9 bases and the V segment lost 3 bases, leaving 13 bases of the junction unmatched. Complete variable domain (other parts from reference TRBV7-9 and TRBJ1-3): DTGVSQNPRHKITKRGQNVTFRCDPISEHNRLYWYRQTLGQGPEFLTYFQNEAQLEKSRLLSDRFSAERPKGSFSTLEIQRTEQGDSAMYLCASSFLDRDPVGTIYFGEGSWLTVV.

V gene TRBV2 combines with J gene TRBJ2-5; 12 bases fit TRBD2. The junction had 3 bases not matched to a gene; V was cut back by 7 bases and J by 3 bases. Germline V gives CDR1 SNHLY, CDR2 FYNNEI. The CDR3 has 14 amino acids. The CDR3 region is CASKRLAGEETQYF. The CDR3 nucleotides read TGTGCCAGCAAAAGACTAGCGGGGGAAGAGACCCAGTACTTC. Filled out from reference TRBV2 and TRBJ2-5, the complete variable domain reads EPEVTQTPSHQVTQMGQEVILRCVPISNHLYFYWYRQILGQKVEFLVSFYNNEISEKSEIFDDQFSVERPDGSNFTLKIRSTKLEDSAMYFCASKRLAGEETQYFGPGTRLLVL.

J is TRBJ2-1 and V is TRBV7-9; 12 bases fit TRBD2. V lost 8 bases to trimming and J lost 6 bases; unmatched junction nucleotides: 2. Per the germline V gene, CDR1 is SEHNR and CDR2 is FQNEAQ (reference sequence). The CDR3 is made up of 13 amino acids. CDR3 DNA: TGTGCCAGCGGACTAGCGGGAATCAATGAGCAGTTCTTC. Its translation: CASGLAGINEQFF.

The chain uses TRBV7-3 and TRBJ1-1; perhaps TRBD1 as D (5 bases). The CDR3 is 13 residues long. Per the germline V gene, CDR1 is SGHTA and CDR2 is FQGTGA. V lost 1 base to trimming and J lost 10 bases, with 13 bases between them. This CDR3 is CASSLRGEGRAFF. Written as DNA, the CDR3 is TGTGCCAGCAGCTTAAGAGGTGAGGGGAGAGCTTTCTTT.

Only one count was recorded for this clone. The chain uses TRBV6-5 and TRBJ2-3; the match to TRBD1 covers 8 bases. The CDR3 extends over 16 amino acids. The junction had 6 bases not matched to a gene; V was cut back by 4 bases and J by 0 bases. In germline, CDR1 is MNHEY, CDR2 SVGAGI. Here the CDR3 reads CASSLVGQASTDTQYF. The CDR3 bases are TGTGCCAGCAGTTTGGTGGGACAGGCTAGCACAGATACGCAGTATTTT.

The chain joins TRBV27 to TRBJ1-5; no reliable D call. The germline V and J ends were trimmed by 5 bases and 9 bases, with 14 bases remaining between them. This CDR3 comprises 13 residues. From germline, CDR1 is MNHEY and CDR2 SMNVEV (reference sequence). DNA for the CDR3: TGTGCCAGCAGTCATGGATCCCTTTGGCCCCAGCATTTT. Translation gives CASSHGSLWPQHF.

J is TRBJ2-1 and V is TRBV4-1, with D unclear. Germline-derived CDR1 and CDR2 are MGHRA and YSYEKL. The V gene lost 6 bases and the J gene lost 1 base, with 10 bases spanning the gap. The CDR3 has 14 amino acids. The CDR3 loop reads CASRSDGSYNEQFF. The DNA for the CDR3 is TGCGCCAGCAGATCTGACGGTTCCTACAATGAGCAGTTCTTC.

The rearrangement uses TRBV5-5 and TRBJ1-1, with 7 nucleotides matching TRBD1. The CDR3 runs to 14 residues. V was pared by 5 bases and J by 3 bases, with 7 bases of the junction left unmatched. Per the germline V gene, CDR1 is SGHKS and CDR2 is YYEKEE (reference sequence). The CDR3 coding sequence is TGTGCCAGCAGACGGGAGGGGGCGTACACTGAAGCTTTCTTT. Amino acid sequence: CASRREGAYTEAFF.

The V call is TRBV4-1, the J call TRBJ2-3; 9 bases agree with TRBD2. CDR1 and CDR2 from the germline V gene are MGHRA and YSYEKL. This CDR3 has 16 amino acids. With 1 base clipped from V and 2 bases from J, the junction kept 4 bases outside the gene matches. CDR3: CASSQVSSGATDTQYF. The CDR3 coding sequence is TGCGCCAGCAGCCAAGTATCTAGCGGGGCCACAGATACGCAGTATTTT.

The V gene is TRBV13, the J gene TRBJ1-5, with D possibly matching TRBD1 (5 bases). The CDR3 runs to 16 residues. The V end was cut by 0 bases, the J end by 2 bases, with 11 bases between. Looked up from germline, CDR1 is PRHDT and CDR2 is FYEKMQ (reference sequence). This CDR3 is CASSLGGGVGNQPQHF. The CDR3 DNA reads TGTGCCAGCAGCTTAGGGGGAGGGGTTGGCAATCAGCCCCAGCATTTT.

In its sample, this clone was seen a few times. V is TRBV7-3 and J is TRBJ1-1; 10 bases are shared with TRBD1. The CDR3 runs to 13 residues. The trim removed 3 bases at V and 7 bases at J, leaving 2 bases unmatched. In germline, CDR1 is SGHTA, CDR2 FQGTGA. CDR3 region: CASSLGQGREAFF. CDR3 DNA: TGTGCCAGCAGCTTGGGACAGGGGCGTGAAGCTTTCTTT. Full variable domain (rest looked up from reference TRBV7-3 and TRBJ1-1): GAGVSQTPSNKVTEKGKYVELRCDPISGHTALYWYRQSLGQGPEFLIYFQGTGAADDSGLPNDRFFAVRPEGSVSTLKIQRTERGDSAVYLCASSLGQGREAFFGQGTRLTVV.

By sample share, this clone is medium-sized (0.01 to 0.1%). The chain employs TRBV15 and TRBJ1-4; D perhaps matches TRBD1 (5 bases). Germline V gene data show CDR1 as LNHNV and CDR2 as YYDKDF (reference sequence). V was clipped by 2 bases and J by 4 bases, with 11 bases between them. The CDR3 is 15 residues long. The CDR3 DNA follows: TGTGCCACCAGCAGAAAGGCAGGGAGTAATGAAAAACTGTTTTTT. Its translation is CATSRKAGSNEKLFF. Using reference TRBV15 and TRBJ1-4 for the parts outside the CDR3, the full variable domain is DAMVIQNPRYQVTQFGKPVTLSCSQTLNHNVMYWYQQKSSQAPKLLFHYYDKDFNNEADTPDNFQSRRPNTSFCFLDIRSPGLGDTAMYLCATSRKAGSNEKLFFGSGTQLSVL.

The chain recombines TRBV10-1 with TRBJ2-3; no reliable D call. The length of the CDR3 is 15 residues. Germline V gene sequence: CDR1 WNHNN, CDR2 SYGVQD (reference sequence). Trimming stripped 2 bases from V and 1 base from J, with 10 bases between. CDR3 region: CASSEEPEGTDTQYF. CDR3 coding DNA: TGCGCCAGCAGTGAGGAACCCGAGGGCACAGATACGCAGTATTTT.

Only one count was recorded for this clone. The chain uses TRBV10-3 and TRBJ1-1; tentative D call: TRBD1 (5 bases). In germline, CDR1 is ENHRY, CDR2 SYGVKD. The germline V and J ends were trimmed by 0 bases and 7 bases, with 6 bases remaining between them. This CDR3 comprises 12 residues. The CDR3 spells CAISESTDEAFF. The CDR3 bases are TGTGCCATCAGTGAGTCGACAGATGAAGCTTTCTTT.

V is TRBV7-9 and J is TRBJ2-3; D is ambiguous. V was trimmed by 5 bases and J by 0 bases, leaving 12 bases between them. Germline loops: CDR1 SEHNR, CDR2 FQNEAQ (reference sequence). The length of the CDR3 is 15 residues. The CDR3 sequence: CASSTPGSSTDTQYF. In nucleotides, the CDR3 is TGTGCCAGCAGCACCCCGGGCAGTAGCACAGATACGCAGTATTTT.

Sample share makes this clone medium-sized. This chain connects TRBV2 to TRBJ2-2; D not resolved. V was cut by 7 bases and J by 1 base, with 10 bases left in between. The CDR3 is 14 amino acids. Germline CDR1 reads SNHLY; CDR2 reads FYNNEI. This chain's CDR3 is CASTAIENTGELFF. The CDR3 bases are TGTGCCAGCACAGCCATCGAGAACACCGGGGAGCTGTTTTTT.